These 24 T cell receptor beta chains originate from one sample sequenced in a study of CD8 T cells in ankylosing spondylitis. General observations from the study: Ankylosing spondylitis blood appeared to carry a characteristic TCR beta motif of several highly homologous variants.

Their cognate antigens are unknown. Each CDR3 protein gets one entry after TCRdb re-called the 5' RACE reads with MiXCR. The sample lists roughly 490,000 distinct CDR3 sequences, roughly 5% occurring once. Material: blood, either unsorted or a sorted T cell fraction (not recorded which). Receptors were obtained from a male donor with ankylosing spondylitis.

This clonotype was observed many times. The rearrangement links TRBV29-1 to TRBJ2-7; 9 bases match TRBD2. Trimming removed 0 bases from V and 1 base from J; junction bases left unmatched: 7. This CDR3 has 16 residues. CDR1 is SQVTM, CDR2 ANQGSEA, per germline. DNA of the CDR3: TGCAGCGTTGAAGATATTAGCGGGAGTGATTCCTACGAGCAGTACTTC. As protein: CSVEDISGSDSYEQYF.

The table lists this clonotype with many counts. The genes are TRBV12-3 or TRBV12-4 and TRBJ1-5; no clear D gene. The CDR3 loop spans 15 amino acids. V dropped 3 bases and J dropped 4 bases, with 13 bases sitting between them. CDR3: CASSFSANRNQPQHF. CDR3 nucleotides: TGTGCCAGCAGTTTTTCGGCTAACCGGAATCAGCCCCAGCATTTT.

CDR3 nucleotide sequence: TGTGCCAGCAGCTTCGGAGAGCGGGTAGCGGGAGCAACCGATACGCAGTATTTT. It specifies CASSFGERVAGATDTQYF. The chain combines TRBV5-6 with TRBJ2-3, with TRBD2 identical over 9 bases. CDR1 is SGHDT and CDR2 is YYEEEE in the germline V gene. After removal of 2 bases from V and 6 bases from J, the junction contained 16 bases not matched to a gene. This CDR3 is built from 18 residues.

This clonotype has ten or more counts. This chain links TRBV6-1 with TRBJ1-6; 9 bases match TRBD1. The germline V gene encodes CDR1 MNHNS and CDR2 SASEGT. The CDR3 runs to 17 residues. Trimming cost V 6 bases and J 10 bases; bases outside gene matches: 16. The CDR3 loop reads CASSSSYKTGGESPLHF. In DNA form, the CDR3 reads TGTGCCAGCAGCAGCAGTTACAAAACAGGGGGCGAGTCACCCCTCCACTTT.

In its sample, this clonotype was seen many times. The chain is built from TRBV12-5 and TRBJ1-2; a possible D gene is TRBD1 (5 bases). CDR3 length: 15 amino acids. The V end lost 6 bases, the J end lost 8 bases, and 22 bases lay between the germline ends. Per germline, CDR1 LGHNT and CDR2 FRNRAP. The CDR3, as DNA: TGTGCTAGTGGCCCCCCCGGACAACCCTATTCAGGCTACACCTTC. Its protein is CASGPPGQPYSGYTF.

This clonotype has a count of ten or more. The J gene is TRBJ1-4, the V gene TRBV4-3; D call uncertain. The CDR3 has 12 amino acids. Per the germline V gene, CDR1 is LGHNA and CDR2 is YSLEER. The germline V and J ends were trimmed by 0 bases and 10 bases, with 6 bases remaining between them. CDR3 region: CASSQDSGKLFF. The CDR3 region has the DNA TGCGCCAGCAGCCAAGATAGCGGAAAACTGTTTTTT.

The chain uses TRBV12-5 and TRBJ2-5; D perhaps matches TRBD2 (5 bases). CDR1 and CDR2 from the germline V gene are LGHNT and FRNRAP. Trimming stripped 7 bases from V and 7 bases from J, with 13 bases between. This CDR3 region has 12 residues. CDR3 nucleotides: TGTGCTAGTGCCTTCGGTGAGGGGACCCAGTACTTC. Its protein is CASAFGEGTQYF.

Many counts were recorded for this clonotype. This chain connects TRBV2 to TRBJ2-4; D is perhaps TRBD1 (6 bases). CDR3 length: 17 residues. Germline CDR1 SNHLY, CDR2 FYNNEI. Trimming removed 4 bases at V and 0 bases at J, with 16 bases between. The CDR3 protein is CASSGPTGQVAKNIQYF. CDR3 sequence (DNA): TGTGCCAGCAGTGGCCCTACGGGACAAGTAGCCAAAAACATTCAGTACTTC.

This clonotype was recorded at least ten times. The V call is TRBV4-1, the J call TRBJ1-2; D might be TRBD1 (5 bases). In germline, CDR1 is MGHRA, CDR2 YSYEKL. CDR3 length: 15 residues. The V end was cut by 0 bases, the J end by 7 bases, with 15 bases between. CDR3 loop: CASSQDNWSGLGYTF. CDR3 DNA sequence: TGCGCCAGCAGCCAAGATAACTGGTCGGGACTTGGCTACACCTTC.

The sample holds a few counts of this clonotype. V is TRBV5-1 and J is TRBJ2-3; 12 bases agree with TRBD2. The V gene end was trimmed by 4 bases and the J gene end by 3 bases; junction bases not matched to a gene: 9. This CDR3 is built from 17 residues. Germline CDR1 is SGHRS and CDR2 is YFSETQ. In DNA, the CDR3 is TGCGCCAGCAGCCTCCTAGCGGGGGGGATAGGGACAGATACGCAGTATTTT. Its translation: CASSLLAGGIGTDTQYF.

This clonotype occurred many times. The rearrangement uses TRBV20-1 and TRBJ2-7; a weak D match, TRBD1 (6 bases). Looked up from germline, CDR1 is DFQATT and CDR2 is SNEGSKA (reference sequence). There are 14 residues in the CDR3. With 2 bases removed from V and 3 bases from J, the gap between germline ends came to 14 bases. The CDR3 spells CSARRTATNYEQYF. CDR3 nucleotides: TGCAGTGCTAGAAGGACAGCCACAAACTACGAGCAGTACTTC.

This clonotype was counted at least ten times. The chain recombines TRBV29-1 with TRBJ1-2; TRBD1 might be the D (5 bases). The V end lost 6 bases, the J end lost 8 bases, and 19 bases lay between the germline ends. Germline values: CDR1 SQVTM, CDR2 ANQGSEA. This CDR3 is built from 13 residues. In DNA form, the CDR3 reads TGCAGCGTCCGTGGGGCCCTCCATGGGGGCTACACCTTC. Its translation: CSVRGALHGGYTF.

In this sample, this clonotype turned up many times. The rearrangement links TRBV4-2 to TRBJ2-7; 7 positions match TRBD2. The junction had 13 bases not matched to a gene; V was cut back by 0 bases and J by 5 bases. The CDR3 spans 17 residues. Per the germline V gene, CDR1 is LGHNA and CDR2 is YNFKEQ. The CDR3 DNA is TGTGCCAGCAGCCAAGAGGAAGGGGCGGGAGCCACCGACGAGCAGTACTTC. This gives the protein CASSQEEGAGATDEQYF.

This clonotype was detected ten times or more. The gene calls are TRBV7-8 and TRBJ2-5; TRBD2 is a possible D gene (5 bases). Trimming removed 3 bases from V and 3 bases from J, with 14 bases in between. This CDR3 contains 15 residues. Germline lookup yields CDR1 SGHVS and CDR2 FQNEAQ. The DNA for the CDR3 is TGTGCCAGCAGCTTCGGGGAAGGGAGAAAAGAGACCCAGTACTTC. It specifies CASSFGEGRKETQYF. The entire variable domain, with the rest obtained from reference TRBV7-8 and TRBJ2-5, is as follows: GAGVSQSPRYKVAKRGQDVALRCDPISGHVSLFWYQQALGQGPEFLTYFQNEAQLDKSGLPSDRFFAERPEGSVSTLKIQRTQQEDSAVYLCASSFGEGRKETQYFGPGTRLLVL.

This clonotype was detected many times. The rearrangement joins TRBV20-1 to TRBJ1-5, with D perhaps TRBD1 (6 bases). The CDR3 has 11 amino acids. The germline V and J ends were trimmed by 4 bases and 8 bases, with 9 bases remaining between them. Germline loops: CDR1 DFQATT, CDR2 SNEGSKA (reference sequence). CDR3 region: CSAMGDKPQHF. DNA for the CDR3: TGCAGTGCTATGGGGGACAAGCCCCAGCATTTT.

Ten or more counts support this clonotype. The rearrangement uses TRBV10-3 and TRBJ2-7; 10 nucleotides agree with TRBD1. V lost 0 bases to trimming and J lost 4 bases; unmatched junction nucleotides: 9. Germline loops: CDR1 ENHRY, CDR2 SYGVKD. The CDR3 is 17 residues long. The CDR3 region has the DNA TGTGCCATCAGTGAGTCGAGGGTGGGGGACAGGGGTTACGAGCAGTACTTC. Its translation is CAISESRVGDRGYEQYF.

The sample holds many counts of this clonotype. The chain couples TRBV5-1 to TRBJ1-3; perhaps TRBD1 as D (5 bases). V lost 7 bases and J 4 bases, leaving 15 bases between the germline ends. Germline V lookup: CDR1 SGHRS, CDR2 YFSETQ. The CDR3 runs to 14 residues. CDR3 amino acids: CASRDPPGGNTIYF. The CDR3, as DNA: TGCGCCAGCCGGGACCCACCGGGGGGAAACACCATATATTTT.

Many counts were recorded for this clonotype. V gene TRBV6-2 or TRBV6-3 combines with J gene TRBJ2-6, with 10 bases matching TRBD1. CDR1 is MNHEY, CDR2 SVGEGT, per germline. The CDR3 is made up of 18 amino acids. The V segment lost 5 bases and the J segment 1 base; nucleotides outside the gene matches: 8. The DNA for the CDR3 is TGTGCCAGCAGTCGATTGGGACAGGGGATGTCTGGGGCCAACGTCCTGACTTTC. This translates into CASSRLGQGMSGANVLTF.

This clonotype was detected many times. The CDR3: CASSPDGTGDYNEQFF. As DNA, the CDR3 is TGCGCCAGCAGCCCAGACGGGACAGGGGACTACAATGAGCAGTTCTTC. This chain joins TRBV5-1 and TRBJ2-1; 10 bases are shared with TRBD1. V lost 4 bases and J lost 3; bases outside the gene matches: 7. The CDR3 covers 16 residues. CDR1 SGHRS and CDR2 YFSETQ come from the germline V gene. Full variable domain (rest looked up from reference TRBV5-1 and TRBJ2-1): KAGVTQTPRYLIKTRGQQVTLSCSPISGHRSVSWYQQTPGQGLQFLFEYFSETQRNKGNFPGRFSGRQFSNSRSEMNVSTLELGDSALYLCASSPDGTGDYNEQFFGPGTRLTVL.

This clonotype was observed at least ten times. This chain links TRBV20-1 with TRBJ1-5; no definite D call. The CDR3 is 13 amino acids. The V end lost 3 bases, the J end lost 7 bases, and 13 bases lay between the germline ends. CDR1 and CDR2 from the germline V gene are DFQATT and SNEGSKA (reference sequence). The CDR3 reads CSARPFWGQPQHF. The CDR3 nucleotides read TGCAGTGCTAGGCCCTTCTGGGGACAGCCCCAGCATTTT.

This clonotype was recorded many times. This chain links TRBV7-2 with TRBJ2-3; perhaps TRBD2 as D (5 bases). The V and J ends lost 3 bases and 1 base respectively, with 14 bases between them. Germline V gene data show CDR1 as SGHTA and CDR2 as FQGNSA. The CDR3 spans 16 residues. CDR3 DNA sequence: TGTGCCAGCAGCTTGTCCGCAGGAGGCCGCACAGATACGCAGTATTTT. This gives the protein CASSLSAGGRTDTQYF.

The chain combines TRBV6-1 with TRBJ2-7; 9 nucleotides line up with TRBD2. The CDR3 has 15 residues. Germline V CDR1 and CDR2: MNHNS, SASEGT. J was trimmed by 5 bases and V by 6 bases; bases with no gene match: 11. The CDR3 loop reads CASRELGGREDEQYF. For the CDR3, the DNA is TGTGCCAGCAGGGAATTGGGCGGGAGGGAAGACGAGCAGTACTTC.

The chain is built from TRBV5-1 and TRBJ2-1; D perhaps matches TRBD1 (8 bases). There are 15 residues in the CDR3. Germline CDR1 is SGHRS and CDR2 is YFSETQ. V lost 3 bases and J 12 bases, leaving 22 bases between the germline ends. The chain's CDR3 is CASSSGTGGPSGQFF. In DNA, the CDR3 is TGCGCCAGCAGCTCCGGGACAGGCGGCCCTAGCGGGCAGTTCTTC.

This clonotype showed up many times. The gene calls are TRBV5-5 and TRBJ2-7; D gene ambiguous. The V and J ends lost 0 bases and 4 bases respectively, with 11 bases between them. Germline lookup yields CDR1 SGHKS and CDR2 YYEKEE (reference sequence). The CDR3 has 14 residues. Here the CDR3 reads CASSLARTEYEQYF. CDR3 nucleotide sequence: TGTGCCAGCAGCTTGGCAAGGACGGAGTACGAGCAGTACTTC. Together with reference TRBV5-5 and TRBJ2-7, the CDR3 gives the full variable domain: DAGVTQSPTHLIKTRGQQVTLRCSPISGHKSVSWYQQVLGQGPQFIFQYYEKEERGRGNFPDRFSARQFPNYSSELNVNALLLGDSALYLCASSLARTEYEQYFGPGTRLTVT.